This entry describes one TCR beta chain. Antigen unknown. The junction departs from germline at one end; a sequencing error may be responsible. The data stem from a study of T cells in pancreatic ductal adenocarcinoma. Surgery without prior neoadjuvant therapy was the treatment of the selected pancreatic ductal adenocarcinoma patients. Clones were sequenced by immunoSEQ multiplex PCR, and TCRdb holds only the in-frame ones, with some missing. The sample yields 4,500 to 5,000 clones, 79% seen once. Study-wide results and caveats: Unique clonotypes were around 8-fold more numerous in blood than in tumor. The resected cohort was biased toward the minority with early-stage disease. Tumors hold more CD45RO+ effector T cells, which may bias toward lower diversity. Blood clonality (roughly 0.075) did not differ significantly from tumor (about 0.12).

There are 17 residues in the CDR3. CDR1 KGHSH and CDR2 LQKENI come from the germline V gene. This sequence joins TRBV18 and TRBJ1-6, with 7 bases lining up with TRBD1. This receptor was identified in a human donor with pancreatic ductal adenocarcinoma. The donor label of this sample is uncertain. Specimen: pancreatic tumor tissue. The CDR3, as DNA: TGTGCCAGCTCAACACCGATCGGGGACAGTGGCTATTCACCCCTCCACTTT. Its protein is CASSTPIGDSGYSPLHF.